Reported below is one T cell receptor (beta chain). Its antigen remains unidentified. Measured with immunoSEQ multiplex PCR; TCRdb has only the in-frame clones, and not every one. The table lists about 130,000 clones, 80% to 95% of them singletons. This sample was included in a study of OX40 agonist ivuxolimab in advanced cancers. General observations from the study: Expanded peripheral T-cell antigen specificity went undetermined. The mean number of expanded clones was higher in CD8+ T cells than in CD4+.

The TCR sequence derives from an adult with an advanced solid tumor such as melanoma, head and neck, liver or kidney cancer. Sequenced here: CD4+ or CD8+ T cells sorted from blood, sampled in a trial of the OX40 agonist ivuxolimab.

The DNA for the CDR3 is TGTGCCAGCAGCTTATTCTCGGAGGGCCGGCATGAGCAGTTCTTC. Translating it yields CASSLFSEGRHEQFF. The chain employs TRBV7-8 and TRBJ2-1; weak D call: TRBD2 (6 bases). The CDR3 totals 15 residues. The V end lost 2 bases, the J end lost 8 bases, and 16 bases lay between the germline ends. Germline CDR1 is SGHVS and CDR2 is FQNEAQ.